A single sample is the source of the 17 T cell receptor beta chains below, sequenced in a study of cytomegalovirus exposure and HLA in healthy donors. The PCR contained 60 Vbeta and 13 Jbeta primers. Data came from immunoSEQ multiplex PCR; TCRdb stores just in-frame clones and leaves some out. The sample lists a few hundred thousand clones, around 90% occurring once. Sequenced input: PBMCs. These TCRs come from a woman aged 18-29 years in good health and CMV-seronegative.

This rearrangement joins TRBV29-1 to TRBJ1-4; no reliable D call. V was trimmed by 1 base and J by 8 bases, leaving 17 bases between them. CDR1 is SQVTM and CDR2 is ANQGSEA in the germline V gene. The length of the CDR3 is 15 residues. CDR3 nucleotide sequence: TGCAGCGTTGAAGTACTATACCCTGGTGACGAAAAACTGTTTTTT. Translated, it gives CSVEVLYPGDEKLFF.

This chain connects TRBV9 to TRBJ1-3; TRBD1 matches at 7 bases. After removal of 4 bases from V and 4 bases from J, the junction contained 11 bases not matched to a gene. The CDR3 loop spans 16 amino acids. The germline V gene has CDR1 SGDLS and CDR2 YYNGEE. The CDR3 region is CASSTPRDSHGNTIYF. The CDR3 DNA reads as TGTGCCAGCAGCACTCCCCGGGACAGCCACGGAAACACCATATATTTT.

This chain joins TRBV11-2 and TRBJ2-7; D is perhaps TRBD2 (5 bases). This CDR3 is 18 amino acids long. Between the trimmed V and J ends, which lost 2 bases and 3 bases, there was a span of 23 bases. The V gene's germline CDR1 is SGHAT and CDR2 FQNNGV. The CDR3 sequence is CASSLSPPRAILVYEQYF. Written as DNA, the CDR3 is TGTGCCAGCAGCTTAAGCCCACCGAGGGCGATCTTAGTCTACGAGCAGTACTTC.

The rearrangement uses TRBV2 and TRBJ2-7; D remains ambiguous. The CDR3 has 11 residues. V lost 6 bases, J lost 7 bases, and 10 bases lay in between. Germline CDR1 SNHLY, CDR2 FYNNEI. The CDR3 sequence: CASRRFREQYF. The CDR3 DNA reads TGTGCCAGCAGAAGATTTCGGGAGCAGTACTTC.

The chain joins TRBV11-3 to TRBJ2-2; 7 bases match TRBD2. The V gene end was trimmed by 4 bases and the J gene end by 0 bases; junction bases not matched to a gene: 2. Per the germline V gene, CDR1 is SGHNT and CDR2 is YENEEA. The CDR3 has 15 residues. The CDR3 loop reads CASSYGLANTGELFF. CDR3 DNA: TGTGCCAGCAGCTATGGACTAGCGAACACCGGGGAGCTGTTTTTT.

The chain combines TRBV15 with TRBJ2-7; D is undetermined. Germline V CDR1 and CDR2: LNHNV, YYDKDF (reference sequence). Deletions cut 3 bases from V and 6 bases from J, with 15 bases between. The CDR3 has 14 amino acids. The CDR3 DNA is TGTGCCACCAGCAGGAGGTCGGGTGGGTTCGAGCAGTACTTC. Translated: CATSRRSGGFEQYF.

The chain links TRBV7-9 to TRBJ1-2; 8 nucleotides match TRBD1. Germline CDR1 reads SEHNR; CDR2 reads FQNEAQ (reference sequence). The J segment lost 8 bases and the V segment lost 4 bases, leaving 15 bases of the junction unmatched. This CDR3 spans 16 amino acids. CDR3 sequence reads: CASSSNPDRVGNGYTF. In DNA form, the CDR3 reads TGTGCCAGCAGCTCTAACCCGGACAGGGTCGGAAACGGCTACACCTTC.

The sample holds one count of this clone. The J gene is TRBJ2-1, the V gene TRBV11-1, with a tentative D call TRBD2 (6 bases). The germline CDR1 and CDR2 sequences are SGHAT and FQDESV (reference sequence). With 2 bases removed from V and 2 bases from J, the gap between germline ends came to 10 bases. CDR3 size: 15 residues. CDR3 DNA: TGTGCCAGCAGCTTACTCGCGGGGCCCTACAATGAGCAGTTCTTC. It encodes CASSLLAGPYNEQFF.

The CDR3 here is CASSVPGQGSPNYGYTF. The CDR3 region has the DNA TGTGCCAGCAGCGTGCCGGGACAGGGGTCCCCTAACTATGGCTACACCTTC. The chain couples TRBV9 to TRBJ1-2; TRBD1 aligns across 10 bases. J gave up 0 bases and V 2 bases, and 7 bases lay outside the gene matches. Germline values: CDR1 SGDLS, CDR2 YYNGEE. The CDR3 loop spans 17 amino acids.

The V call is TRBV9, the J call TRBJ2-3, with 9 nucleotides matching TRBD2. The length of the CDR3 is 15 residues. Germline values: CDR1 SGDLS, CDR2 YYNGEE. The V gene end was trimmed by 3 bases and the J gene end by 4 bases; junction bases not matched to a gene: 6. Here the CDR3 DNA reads TGTGCCAGCAGCGCTGGGACTAGCATCGCAGATACGCAGTATTTT. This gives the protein CASSAGTSIADTQYF.

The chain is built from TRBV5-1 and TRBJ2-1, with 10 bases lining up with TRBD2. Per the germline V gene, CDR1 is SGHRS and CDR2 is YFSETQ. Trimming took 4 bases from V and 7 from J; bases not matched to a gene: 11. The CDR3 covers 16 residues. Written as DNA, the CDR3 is TGCGCCAGCAGCAGAAGCGGGGGGGCCTATGGGAATGAGCAGTTCTTC. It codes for CASSRSGGAYGNEQFF. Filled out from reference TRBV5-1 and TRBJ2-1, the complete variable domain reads KAGVTQTPRYLIKTRGQQVTLSCSPISGHRSVSWYQQTPGQGLQFLFEYFSETQRNKGNFPGRFSGRQFSNSRSEMNVSTLELGDSALYLCASSRSGGAYGNEQFFGPGTRLTVL.

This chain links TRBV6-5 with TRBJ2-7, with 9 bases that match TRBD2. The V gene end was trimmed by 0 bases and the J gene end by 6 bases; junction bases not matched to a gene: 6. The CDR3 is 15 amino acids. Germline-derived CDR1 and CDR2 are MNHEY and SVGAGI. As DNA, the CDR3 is TGTGCCAGCAGTTACTCTGCTAGCGGGGCGGGCGAGCAGTACTTC. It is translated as CASSYSASGAGEQYF.

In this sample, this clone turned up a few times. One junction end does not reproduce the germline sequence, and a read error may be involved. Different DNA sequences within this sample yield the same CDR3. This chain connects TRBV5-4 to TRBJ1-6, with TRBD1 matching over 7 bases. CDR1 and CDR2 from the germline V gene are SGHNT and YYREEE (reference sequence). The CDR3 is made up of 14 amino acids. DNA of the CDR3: TGTGCCAGCAGCTTGGACAGGGGTAATTCCCCCCTCCACTTT. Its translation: CASSLDRGNSPLHF. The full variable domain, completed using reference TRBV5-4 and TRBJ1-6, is ETGVTQSPTHLIKTRGQQVTLRCSSQSGHNTVSWYQQALGQGPQFIFQYYREEENGRGNFPPRFSGLQFPNYSSELNVNALELDDSALYLCASSLDRGNSPLHFGNGTRLTVT.

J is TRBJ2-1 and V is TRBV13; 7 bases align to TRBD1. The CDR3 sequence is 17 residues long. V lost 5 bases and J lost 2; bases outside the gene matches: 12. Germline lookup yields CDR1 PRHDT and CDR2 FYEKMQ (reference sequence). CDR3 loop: CASSPPTGTSPYNEQFF. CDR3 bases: TGTGCCAGCAGCCCCCCGACAGGGACCTCCCCCTACAATGAGCAGTTCTTC.

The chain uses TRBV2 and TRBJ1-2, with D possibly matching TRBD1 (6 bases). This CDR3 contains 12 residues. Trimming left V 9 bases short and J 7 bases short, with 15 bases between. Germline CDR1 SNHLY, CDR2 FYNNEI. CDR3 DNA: TGTGCCAGGACAGGACGGGACGGTGGCTACACCTTC. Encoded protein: CARTGRDGGYTF.

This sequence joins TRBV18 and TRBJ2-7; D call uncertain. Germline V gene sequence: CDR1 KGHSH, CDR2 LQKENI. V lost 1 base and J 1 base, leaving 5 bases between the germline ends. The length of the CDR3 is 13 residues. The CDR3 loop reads CASSPQESYEQYF. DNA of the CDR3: TGTGCCAGCTCACCACAGGAGTCCTACGAGCAGTACTTC.

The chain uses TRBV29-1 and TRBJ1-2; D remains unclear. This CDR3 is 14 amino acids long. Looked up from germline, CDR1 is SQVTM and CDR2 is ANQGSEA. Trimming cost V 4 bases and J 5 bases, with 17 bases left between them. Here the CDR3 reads CSVAGAPGEYGYTF. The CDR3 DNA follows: TGCAGCGTTGCGGGAGCCCCTGGCGAATATGGCTACACCTTC.